The 16 T cell receptor beta chains reported below all come from one sample, sequenced in a study of control samples from healthy donors and cancer patients (dated by TCRdb to the early 2020s). The library relied on the immunoSEQ multiplex PCR assay. The clones in this table, taken by TCRdb from immuneACCESS, are in-frame only. Not every clone is retained; where verified, under half of the shortfall comes from an unresolved V gene, and the cause of the rest is unknown. The sample includes some 130,000 clones, with approximately 90% observed a single time. Around 7.9% of the sample goes to the ten largest clones. Sequenced: blood. These receptor sequences come from a man younger than 35 in good health.

This rearrangement joins TRBV6-1 to TRBJ1-6; unclear D gene. This CDR3 spans 15 amino acids. Per germline, CDR1 MNHNS and CDR2 SASEGT. Trimming stripped 2 bases from V and 5 bases from J, with 10 bases between. The CDR3 bases are TGTGCCAGCAGTGAATGGGCAGGAAATAATTCACCCCTCCACTTT. Amino acids: CASSEWAGNNSPLHF.

The chain links TRBV2 to TRBJ1-1; D ambiguous. Trimming took off 5 bases at V and 3 bases at J, with 16 bases between the two ends. The CDR3 has 15 residues. Germline CDR1 SNHLY, CDR2 FYNNEI. For the CDR3, the DNA is TGTGCCAGCAGTTCAGAGGCCGCGGATTACACTGAAGCTTTCTTT. Translated: CASSSEAADYTEAFF.

This clone appeared once. The chain joins TRBV6-6 to TRBJ1-6, with D maybe TRBD1 (6 bases). CDR1 is MNHNY and CDR2 is SVGAGI in the germline V gene (reference sequence). V lost 7 bases and J lost 7, with 14 bases in between. The length of the CDR3 is 14 residues. The DNA for the CDR3 is TGTGCCAGCACATCCCGGACAGCAAATTCACCCCTCCACTTT. Residues: CASTSRTANSPLHF.

The V gene is TRBV5-4, the J gene TRBJ1-2; the D is unclear. The V end was cut by 4 bases, the J end by 5 bases, with 9 bases between. The CDR3 has 12 residues. Per the germline V gene, CDR1 is SGHNT and CDR2 is YYREEE (reference sequence). CDR3 sequence: CASSKTRYGYTF. The CDR3 region has the DNA TGTGCCAGCAGCAAGACACGATATGGCTACACCTTC.

The V call is TRBV6-1, the J call TRBJ1-5, with D possibly TRBD1 on 6 matching bases. V dropped 0 bases and J dropped 3 bases, with 9 bases sitting between them. The germline CDR1 and CDR2 sequences are MNHNS and SASEGT. The CDR3 loop spans 15 amino acids. CDR3 DNA: TGTGCCAGCAGTGAAGCTGGACAGCACAATCAGCCCCAGCATTTT. It translates to CASSEAGQHNQPQHF.

This chain connects TRBV19 to TRBJ2-7; 7 bases agree with TRBD1. CDR3 size: 13 residues. The V and J ends lost 1 base and 7 bases, in that order; junction bases with no gene match: 4. Germline CDR1 and CDR2: LNHDA and SQIVND (reference sequence). This chain's CDR3 is CASSIGQGVEQYF. CDR3 sequence (DNA): TGTGCCAGTAGTATAGGACAGGGCGTGGAGCAGTACTTC.

The chain uses TRBV7-2 and TRBJ2-5; D is uncertain. The CDR3 sequence is 13 residues long. Looked up from germline, CDR1 is SGHTA and CDR2 is FQGNSA. V lost 5 bases and J lost 0, with 7 bases in between. The CDR3 nucleotides are TGTGCCAGCAGCCTTAGTTACCAAGAGACCCAGTACTTC. Protein product: CASSLSYQETQYF. The whole variable domain, filled in from reference TRBV7-2 and TRBJ2-5, reads GAGVSQSPSNKVTEKGKDVELRCDPISGHTALYWYRQSLGQGLEFLIYFQGNSAPDKSGLPSDRFSAERTGGSVSTLTIQRTQQEDSAVYLCASSLSYQETQYFGPGTRLLVL.

This clone has just one count. This rearrangement joins TRBV10-2 to TRBJ1-5; possibly TRBD1 for D (6 bases). V lost 6 bases and J 7 bases, leaving 10 bases between the germline ends. The CDR3 is 12 amino acids. Germline V gene data show CDR1 as WSHSY and CDR2 as SAAADI. CDR3 nucleotides: TGCGCCAGCAGAACTCAGGGGCAGCCCCAGCATTTT. Its translation: CASRTQGQPQHF.

The genes are TRBV24-1 and TRBJ2-3; no firm D call. The CDR3 is 13 amino acids. V was cut by 4 bases and J by 2 bases, with 6 bases left in between. In germline, CDR1 is KGHDR, CDR2 SFDVKD. The CDR3 DNA reads as TGTGCCACCAGTGACCGCGACACAGATACGCAGTATTTT. Translated, it gives CATSDRDTDTQYF.

V usage is TRBV6-1 and J usage is TRBJ1-1; 7 bases are shared with TRBD1. This CDR3 has 15 amino acids. V shed 2 bases and J 1 base; nucleotides not matched to a gene: 4. Germline values: CDR1 MNHNS, CDR2 SASEGT. CDR3 coding DNA: TGTGCCAGCAGTGAATGGGGACAGTCGAACACTGAAGCTTTCTTT. The encoded protein is CASSEWGQSNTEAFF.

The chain carries TRBV5-6 and TRBJ1-4; D perhaps matches TRBD1 (5 bases). V dropped 0 bases and J dropped 5 bases, with 8 bases sitting between them. The V gene's germline CDR1 is SGHDT and CDR2 YYEEEE. The CDR3 has 14 amino acids. CDR3 sequence (DNA): TGTGCCAGCAGCTTGGCGGGGGGGAATGAAAAACTGTTTTTT. It yields the protein CASSLAGGNEKLFF.

Only one count was recorded for this clone. CDR3 sequence: CAISERTGGGQPQHF. CDR3 in DNA: TGTGCCATCAGTGAGAGGACAGGGGGTGGGCAGCCCCAGCATTTT. This chain joins TRBV10-3 and TRBJ1-5; 10 positions agree with TRBD1. Germline V gives CDR1 ENHRY, CDR2 SYGVKD. V lost 2 bases, J lost 7 bases, and 5 bases stayed unmatched. The CDR3 extends over 15 amino acids.

This clone was found a few times. The chain employs TRBV27 and TRBJ2-1; TRBD2 matches at 7 bases. From germline, CDR1 is MNHEY and CDR2 SMNVEV (reference sequence). The CDR3 sequence is 13 residues long. The J segment lost 6 bases and the V segment lost 5 bases, leaving 4 bases of the junction unmatched. The CDR3 nucleotides read TGTGCCAGCAGTGGGGCTAGCGGCAATGAGCAGTTCTTC. Translated, it gives CASSGASGNEQFF.

The chain employs TRBV6-5 and TRBJ2-6; D is undetermined. Germline V gene lookup returns CDR1 MNHEY and CDR2 SVGAGI. V lost 3 bases and J 1 base, leaving 4 bases between the germline ends. This CDR3 has 14 residues. CDR3 nucleotides: TGTGCCAGCAGTTATCGATCTGGGGCCAACGTCCTGACTTTC. Encoded protein: CASSYRSGANVLTF.

The chain carries TRBV29-1 and TRBJ2-3; possibly TRBD1 for D (5 bases). The CDR3 is 15 amino acids. V was pared by 7 bases and J by 2 bases, with 19 bases between. The V gene's germline CDR1 is SQVTM and CDR2 ANQGSEA. This chain's CDR3 is CSANPTARYTDTQYF. Here the CDR3 DNA reads TGCAGCGCCAACCCGACAGCCAGATACACAGATACGCAGTATTTT.

This chain links TRBV7-9 with TRBJ1-4; the D is unclear. The CDR3 is 14 amino acids. Trimming cost V 1 base and J 0 bases, with 3 bases left between them. Germline V gives CDR1 SEHNR, CDR2 FQNEAQ (reference sequence). The CDR3 loop reads CASSLGATNEKLFF. In DNA form, the CDR3 reads TGTGCCAGCAGCTTAGGAGCAACTAATGAAAAACTGTTTTTT.